This T cell receptor beta chain is from a study of shared clonotypes between healthy human individuals. This clone showed up just once. The genomic DNA of each subset was split evenly across several immunoSEQ plates. TCRdb keeps only in-frame clones here, not all; method: immunoSEQ multiplex PCR. This table has under 2.5 million clones, around 93% appearing once. V gave up 3 bases and J gave up 2 bases; unmatched junction bases: 9. Germline CDR1 is SNHLY and CDR2 is FYNNEI. The CDR3 extends over 16 amino acids. This TCR came from a man aged 18 to 35 in good health. Some clones in this sample may be carry-over from other donors' samples. The chain joins TRBV2 to TRBJ1-2; TRBD1 agrees at 7 bases. The specimen sequenced was naive CD4+ T cells from PBMCs. Subset defined: CD45RA+ positively selected. The CDR3 DNA follows: TGTGCCAGCAGTGACGGGGGCACAGGGGTAAACTATGGCTACACCTTC. Protein product: CASSDGGTGVNYGYTF.